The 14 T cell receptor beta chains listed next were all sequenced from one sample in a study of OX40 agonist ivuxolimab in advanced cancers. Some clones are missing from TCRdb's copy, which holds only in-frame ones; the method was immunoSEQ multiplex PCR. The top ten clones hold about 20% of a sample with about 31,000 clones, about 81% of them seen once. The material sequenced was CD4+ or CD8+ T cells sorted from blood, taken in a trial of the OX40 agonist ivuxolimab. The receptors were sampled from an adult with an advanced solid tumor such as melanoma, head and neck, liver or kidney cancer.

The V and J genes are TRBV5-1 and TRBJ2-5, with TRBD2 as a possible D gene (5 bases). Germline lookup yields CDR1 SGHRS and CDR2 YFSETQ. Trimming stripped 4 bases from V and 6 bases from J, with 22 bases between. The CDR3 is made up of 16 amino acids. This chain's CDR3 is CASSPYPGYHTQTQYF. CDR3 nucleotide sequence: TGCGCCAGCAGCCCCTACCCGGGGTACCATACCCAGACCCAGTACTTC.

The CDR3 nucleotides are TGTGCCAGCAGCTTGAGGTCACGGGGGGCCCCACCCAGCTACGAGCAGTACTTC. Protein: CASSLRSRGAPPSYEQYF. V usage is TRBV5-5 and J usage is TRBJ2-7, with D maybe TRBD2 (7 bases). Per germline, CDR1 SGHKS and CDR2 YYEKEE (reference sequence). V lost 1 base and J 3 bases, leaving 23 bases between the germline ends. The CDR3 length is 18 residues. Combining the CDR3 with reference TRBV5-5 and TRBJ2-7 gives the whole variable domain DAGVTQSPTHLIKTRGQQVTLRCSPISGHKSVSWYQQVLGQGPQFIFQYYEKEERGRGNFPDRFSARQFPNYSSELNVNALLLGDSALYLCASSLRSRGAPPSYEQYFGPGTRLTVT.

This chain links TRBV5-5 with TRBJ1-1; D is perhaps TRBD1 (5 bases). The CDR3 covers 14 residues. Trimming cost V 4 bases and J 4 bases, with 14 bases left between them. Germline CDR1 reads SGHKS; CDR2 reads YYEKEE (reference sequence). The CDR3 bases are TGTGCCAGCAGCCCTGGGACCTGGGGCACTGAAGCTTTCTTT. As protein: CASSPGTWGTEAFF.

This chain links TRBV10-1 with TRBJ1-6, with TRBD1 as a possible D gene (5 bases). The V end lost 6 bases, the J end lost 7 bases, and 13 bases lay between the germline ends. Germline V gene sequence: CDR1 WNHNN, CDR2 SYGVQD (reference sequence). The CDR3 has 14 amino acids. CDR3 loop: CASRGTGDNSPLHF. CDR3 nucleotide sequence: TGCGCCAGCAGGGGGACCGGTGACAATTCACCCCTCCACTTT.

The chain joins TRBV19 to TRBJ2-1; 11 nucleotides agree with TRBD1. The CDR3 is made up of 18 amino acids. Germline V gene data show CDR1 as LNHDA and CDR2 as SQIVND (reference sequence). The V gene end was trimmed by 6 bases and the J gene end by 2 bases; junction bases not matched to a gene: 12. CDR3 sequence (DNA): TGTGCCAGTAGCCCAGGGACAGGGGGTTTTCCGGCCTACAATGAGCAGTTCTTC. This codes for CASSPGTGGFPAYNEQFF.

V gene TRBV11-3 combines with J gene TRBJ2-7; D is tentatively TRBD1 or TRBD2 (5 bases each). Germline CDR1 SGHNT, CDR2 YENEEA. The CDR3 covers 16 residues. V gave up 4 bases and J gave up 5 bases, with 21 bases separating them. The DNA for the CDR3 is TGTGCCAGCAGCTCAAATGGGGCGCAAGCGGTCCACGAGCAGTACTTC. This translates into CASSSNGAQAVHEQYF.

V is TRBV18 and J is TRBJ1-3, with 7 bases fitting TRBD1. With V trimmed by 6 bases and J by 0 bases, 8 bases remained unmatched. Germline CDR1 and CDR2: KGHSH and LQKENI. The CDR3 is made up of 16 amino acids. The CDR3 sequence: CASSGGQPGSGNTIYF. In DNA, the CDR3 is TGTGCCAGCTCCGGGGGACAGCCCGGCTCTGGAAACACCATATATTTT.

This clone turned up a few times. CDR3 protein: CAISSGRESNTDTQYF. The CDR3 bases are TGTGCCATCAGTAGCGGGAGGGAGTCGAACACAGATACGCAGTATTTT. The chain employs TRBV10-3 and TRBJ2-3; TRBD2 aligns across 10 bases. The CDR3 is 16 amino acids. Germline V lookup: CDR1 ENHRY, CDR2 SYGVKD. After removal of 5 bases from V and 2 bases from J, the junction contained 7 bases not matched to a gene.

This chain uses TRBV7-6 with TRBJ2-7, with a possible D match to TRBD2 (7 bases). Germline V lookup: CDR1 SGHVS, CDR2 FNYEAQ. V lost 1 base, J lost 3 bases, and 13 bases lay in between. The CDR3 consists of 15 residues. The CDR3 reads CASSLGPGEGYEQYF. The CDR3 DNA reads TGTGCCAGCAGCTTAGGTCCAGGGGAGGGCTACGAGCAGTACTTC. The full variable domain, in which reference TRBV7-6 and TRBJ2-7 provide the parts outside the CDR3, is GAGVSQSPRYKVTKRGQDVALRCDPISGHVSLYWYRQALGQGPEFLTYFNYEAQQDKSGLPNDRFSAERPEGSISTLTIQRTEQRDSAMYRCASSLGPGEGYEQYFGPGTRLTVT.

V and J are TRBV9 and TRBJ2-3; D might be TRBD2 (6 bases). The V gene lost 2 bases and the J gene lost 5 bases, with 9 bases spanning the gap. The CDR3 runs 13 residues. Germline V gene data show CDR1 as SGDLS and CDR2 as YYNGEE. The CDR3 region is CASSVQAGDTQYF. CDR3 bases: TGTGCCAGCAGCGTCCAAGCGGGAGATACGCAGTATTTT.

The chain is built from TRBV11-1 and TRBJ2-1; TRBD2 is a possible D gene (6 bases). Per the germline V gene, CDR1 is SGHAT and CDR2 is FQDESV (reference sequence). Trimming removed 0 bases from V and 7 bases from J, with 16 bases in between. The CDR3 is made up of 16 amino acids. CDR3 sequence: CASSLATRASLNEQFF. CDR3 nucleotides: TGTGCCAGCAGCTTAGCGACTAGAGCTTCTCTAAATGAGCAGTTCTTC.

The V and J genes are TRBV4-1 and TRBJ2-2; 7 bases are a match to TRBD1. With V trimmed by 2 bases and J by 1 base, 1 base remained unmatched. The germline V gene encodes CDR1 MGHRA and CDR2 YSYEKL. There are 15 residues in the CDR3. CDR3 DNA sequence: TGCGCCAGCAGCCAAAGGACAGGGAACACCGGGGAGCTGTTTTTT. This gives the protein CASSQRTGNTGELFF.

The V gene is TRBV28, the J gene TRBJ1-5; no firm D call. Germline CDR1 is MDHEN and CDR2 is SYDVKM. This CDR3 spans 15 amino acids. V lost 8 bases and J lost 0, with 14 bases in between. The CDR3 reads CASSGQFYSNQPQHF. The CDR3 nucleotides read TGTGCCAGCTCTGGGCAGTTTTATAGCAATCAGCCCCAGCATTTT.

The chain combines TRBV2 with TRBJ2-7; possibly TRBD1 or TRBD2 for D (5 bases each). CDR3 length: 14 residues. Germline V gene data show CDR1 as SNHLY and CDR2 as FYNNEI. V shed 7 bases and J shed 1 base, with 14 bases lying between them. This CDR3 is CASNPGARSYEQYF. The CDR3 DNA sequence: TGTGCCAGCAACCCCGGGGCCCGGTCCTACGAGCAGTACTTC.